This entry describes one T cell receptor (beta chain). This clonotype came up a few times. Its binding antigen is unknown. The record has no base qualities; no much larger clone is one base away. This sample is drawn from a study of CD8 T cells in ankylosing spondylitis (dated by TCRdb to about 2017). Regarding the complete study: The study profiled T cell receptor beta repertoires in healthy donors and ankylosing spondylitis patients to find disease-linked TCR variants. The full study cohort was made up of approximately 24 ankylosing spondylitis patients and about a hundred healthy donors. Peripheral blood was sampled, and synovial fluid was also collected from ankylosing spondylitis patients. General conclusions and limits of the study: A CD8+ phenotype was shown by the disease-linked clones, which were found at relatively low frequencies in peripheral blood. Significant enrichment of the disease-linked clones was reported in matched synovial fluid samples from ankylosing spondylitis patients. Blood from ankylosing spondylitis patients appeared to be characterized by a TCR beta motif made up of seven or eight highly homologous amino acid variants. Some of the motif variants had been reported before in the synovial fluid and blood of reactive arthritis patients, a finding that suggests common disease-initiation mechanisms.

Reading from cysteine to phenylalanine, the CDR3 counts 17 amino acids. Just CDR3 DNA is preserved here, 51 bases in frame from base 1. V and J are trimmed by 3 bases and 4 bases, and the gene matches miss 12 bases of the junction. The CDR1 and CDR2 encoded by the germline V gene are MNHEY and SVGEGT. The sequencing machine was an Illumina HiSeq 2500. TCR beta libraries were prepared by quantitative 5'-RACE with molecular barcodes. The original methods were these. Disease-linked TCR variants were identified with a new computational method built on a probabilistic model of VDJ rearrangement. The raw public data were reprocessed by TCRdb itself: fastp quality trimming at Q25, MiXCR clonotype calling, in-frame beta chains only. Merged by CDR3 protein, the rows form single entries marked with the most common genes and DNA. The V and J calls and clone size are TCRdb's, not the authors'. The table for this sample lists roughly 440,000 distinct CDR3 sequences; roughly 17% of them were counted only once. The top ten constitute 1% of the sample.

The clonotype originates from a male donor with ankylosing spondylitis. The sample comprised blood, either unsorted or a sorted T cell fraction (not recorded which). The V and J genes are TRBV6-2 or TRBV6-3 and TRBJ2-1; 7 bases in the middle match TRBD2. The CDR3 protein is CASSYAGLAVGYNEQFF. In nucleotides, the sequence is TGTGCCAGCAGTTATGCCGGCCTAGCGGTGGGGTACAATGAGCAGTTCTTC.